These T cell receptor beta chains were read from a single sample in a study of post-analysis software for immune sequencing data. MiXCR, run by TCRdb on the PCR reads, gives a single entry per CDR3 protein. The sample records 800,000 to 950,000 distinct CDR3 sequences, approximately 57% being singletons. The sequenced sample consisted of blood. These receptors all come from a girl aged 5 to 17 with multiple sclerosis. CDR3s include the opening cysteine and the closing phenylalanine or tryptophan.

cdr3_length j_call v_call cdr3_aa
15 . TRBV9 CASSSGTTNFYEQYF
14 TRBJ2-7 TRBV15 CATSTGQVFYEQYF
16 TRBJ2-1 TRBV7-2 CASSLYGLAVYNEQFF
15 . TRBV10-3 CAISVGTGLVHEQYF
17 TRBJ2-7 TRBV6-1 CASSEARLGFSGYEQYF
18 TRBJ1-5 TRBV27 CASSPPGQGSRGNQPQHF
15 TRBJ2-1 TRBV20-1 CSARERASGSPEQFF
13 TRBJ2-7 TRBV20-1 CSAVRAGLYEQYF
18 TRBJ2-4 TRBV4-2 CASSQEGATGLAKNIQYF
14 TRBJ2-3 TRBV5-1 CASRLFESTDTQYF
13 TRBJ2-1 TRBV10-3 CAIGLRGDNEQFF
15 TRBJ2-5 TRBV7-9 CASSVSGALQETQYF
20 TRBJ2-7 TRBV12-3/TRBV12-4 CASSFISRGRGLASTYEQYF
15 TRBJ2-3 TRBV5-1 CASSPLRQGPDTQYF
13 TRBJ2-5 TRBV20-1 CSAFRGGQETQYF
13 . TRBV5-1 CASSLGVDYEQYF
15 TRBJ2-1 TRBV20-1 CSAIGLATFYNEQFF
13 . TRBV20-1 CSASGSSRYEQYF
13 TRBJ2-3 TRBV20-1 CSARGRESDTQYF
14 TRBJ2-7 TRBV20-1 CSARDDKAYYEQYF
19 TRBJ2-7 TRBV4-1 CASSPRRGQGTGSSYEQYF
14 TRBJ2-3 TRBV2 CARQTGHLTDTQYF
17 TRBJ1-2 TRBV27 CASSFRGRASYNYGYTF
13 TRBJ1-4 TRBV2 CASIEDRAEKLFF
13 TRBJ1-2 TRBV7-3 CASSLEGGFGYTF
17 TRBJ2-7 TRBV7-6 CASSLALSRQGTYEQYF
15 . TRBV3-1 CASSQLAGDSYEQYF
15 TRBJ2-7 TRBV5-1 CASRLLAGVTYEQYF
15 TRBJ2-4 TRBV12-3/TRBV12-4 CASSSSGTGDREQYF
16 TRBJ2-6 TRBV5-8 CASSLTWIPGANVLTF
14 TRBJ2-7 TRBV10-3 CAISVLAESYEQYF
15 TRBJ1-5 TRBV29-1 CSVADGTGHGQPQHF
15 TRBJ2-7 TRBV4-2 CARSQEGQTEYEQYF
17 TRBJ2-3 TRBV5-1 CASSPFRPGGPEDTQYF
10 TRBJ2-7 TRBV20-1 CSASGYEQYF
13 TRBJ2-1 TRBV12-5 CASGNGRAGEQFF
15 TRBJ2-7 TRBV7-2 CASSLDSVGSYEQYF
15 TRBJ1-2 TRBV7-9 CASRPRDRGHYGYTF
12 TRBJ1-6 TRBV7-2 CASSLIPEPLHF
17 TRBJ1-2 TRBV7-2 CASSSASPDRDHYGYTF
16 TRBJ2-1 TRBV27 CASSRTLAGGPHEQFF
16 TRBJ1-1 TRBV5-1 CASSPGVTQVNTEAFF
14 TRBJ2-7 TRBV6-5 CASTVSGSSYEQYF
16 . TRBV3-1 CASSQVPRAGFHEQYF
15 TRBJ2-1 TRBV6-5 CASSPAGGSYNEQFF
15 TRBJ2-4 TRBV9 CASSVEGASRNIQYF
20 TRBJ2-2 TRBV5-5 CASSSARTSGGARNTGELFF
12 TRBJ2-7 TRBV29-1 CSVVADIYEQYF
11 TRBJ2-7 TRBV6-6 CASSDVHEQYF
14 TRBJ2-3 TRBV29-1 CSVGTSGRPDTQYF
21 TRBJ2-1 TRBV6-1 CASSEGLRLAGPVGPYNEQFF
17 TRBJ2-3 TRBV4-1 CASSQDSKRPWTDTQYF
13 TRBJ1-1 TRBV20-1 CSASGQQNTEAFF